The 27 T cell receptor beta chains below come from one sample, sequenced in a study of control samples from healthy donors and cancer patients. TCRdb keeps only in-frame clones here, not all; method: immunoSEQ multiplex PCR. The table records under 150,000 clones, nearly 95% of them present only once. Sequencing used blood. These receptors originate from a man under 40 in good health.

The chain has TRBV19 and TRBJ2-3, with 9 bases that match TRBD2. CDR3 length: 16 residues. The V segment lost 1 base and the J segment 2 bases; nucleotides outside the gene matches: 4. Germline assignment: CDR1 LNHDA and CDR2 SQIVND (reference sequence). The CDR3: CASSIVAGGFTDTQYF. DNA for the CDR3: TGTGCCAGTAGTATAGTTGCGGGGGGGTTCACAGATACGCAGTATTTT. The full variable domain, in which reference TRBV19 and TRBJ2-3 provide the parts outside the CDR3, is DGGITQSPKYLFRKEGQNVTLSCEQNLNHDAMYWYRQDPGQGLRLIYYSQIVNDFQKGDIAEGYSVSREKKESFPLTVTSAQKNPTAFYLCASSIVAGGFTDTQYFGPGTRLTVL.

The chain has TRBV4-1 and TRBJ1-2, with D hard to call. Trimming removed 0 bases from V and 2 bases from J, with 13 bases in between. The CDR3 spans 16 residues. Germline CDR1 is MGHRA and CDR2 is YSYEKL. The DNA of the CDR3 is TGCGCCAGCAGCCAAGATCTTGTCAGAATGAACTATGGCTACACCTTC. This sequence encodes CASSQDLVRMNYGYTF.

The chain uses TRBV24-1 and TRBJ1-1, with D perhaps matching TRBD1 (5 bases). Trimming removed 2 bases from V and 5 bases from J, with 14 bases in between. The CDR3 is 15 amino acids. Germline lookup yields CDR1 KGHDR and CDR2 SFDVKD. CDR3 DNA sequence: TGTGCCACCAGTGATTCTAGGACACTTGAGACTGAAGCTTTCTTT. It yields the protein CATSDSRTLETEAFF.

V and J are TRBV12-3 or TRBV12-4 and TRBJ1-2, with D possibly being TRBD1 (6 bases). The CDR3 runs 12 residues. Trimming took 7 bases from V and 11 from J, leaving 17 bases between them. In DNA, the CDR3 is TGTGCCAGCAATTACGGACAGCTTGGGTACACCTTC. Translation: CASNYGQLGYTF.

The rearrangement uses TRBV11-2 and TRBJ2-1; 9 bases are a match to TRBD1. This CDR3 spans 15 amino acids. Germline V lookup: CDR1 SGHAT, CDR2 FQNNGV. J gave up 7 bases and V 3 bases, and 7 bases lay outside the gene matches. CDR3 DNA: TGTGCCAGCAGCTTCGGGACAGGGTGGAGTAATGAGCAGTTCTTC. Translation: CASSFGTGWSNEQFF. Full variable domain (remainder filled in from reference TRBV11-2 and TRBJ2-1): EAGVAQSPRYKIIEKRQSVAFWCNPISGHATLYWYQQILGQGPKLLIQFQNNGVVDDSQLPKDRFSAERLKGVDSTLKIQPAKLEDSAVYLCASSFGTGWSNEQFFGPGTRLTVL.

The rearrangement links TRBV6-5 to TRBJ2-7, with D tentatively TRBD1 (5 bases). Germline loops: CDR1 MNHEY, CDR2 SVGAGI. This CDR3 has 12 residues. V was clipped by 5 bases and J by 7 bases, with 12 bases between them. CDR3 sequence reads: CASSRTLLEQYF. CDR3 DNA: TGTGCCAGCAGTCGGACACTCTTGGAGCAGTACTTC.

The rearrangement uses TRBV19 and TRBJ2-5; 8 bases align to TRBD1. The V gene end was trimmed by 5 bases and the J gene end by 1 base; junction bases not matched to a gene: 6. Germline CDR1 LNHDA, CDR2 SQIVND (reference sequence). This CDR3 has 15 amino acids. CDR3 nucleotides: TGTGCCAGTAGTCCCCGGACAGGGCTCCAAGAGACCCAGTACTTC. The encoded protein is CASSPRTGLQETQYF.

About this clone itself: Germline is not matched at one junction end, which may reflect a read error. The gene calls are TRBV10-3 and TRBJ2-5; no firm D call. The CDR3 covers 14 residues. The V gene's germline CDR1 is ENHRY and CDR2 SYGVKD. The CDR3 here is CAISESTDQEAQYF. The DNA of the CDR3 is TGTGCCATCAGTGAGTCAACGGACCAAGAGGCCCAGTACTTC.

J is TRBJ2-5 and V is TRBV5-1; 7 nucleotides line up with TRBD2. With 0 bases clipped from V and 1 base from J, the junction kept 6 bases outside the gene matches. Looked up from germline, CDR1 is SGHRS and CDR2 is YFSETQ. The CDR3 consists of 16 residues. CDR3 sequence reads: CASSLAESGIQETQYF. The CDR3 DNA sequence: TGCGCCAGCAGCTTGGCCGAGAGCGGGATCCAAGAGACCCAGTACTTC. Variable domain in full (rest from reference TRBV5-1 and TRBJ2-5): KAGVTQTPRYLIKTRGQQVTLSCSPISGHRSVSWYQQTPGQGLQFLFEYFSETQRNKGNFPGRFSGRQFSNSRSEMNVSTLELGDSALYLCASSLAESGIQETQYFGPGTRLLVL.

The rearrangement uses TRBV2 and TRBJ2-1; D gene unclear. The length of the CDR3 is 15 residues. From germline, CDR1 is SNHLY and CDR2 FYNNEI. Trimming cost V 0 bases and J 6 bases, with 12 bases left between them. CDR3 DNA: TGTGCCAGCAGTGAAGCCATCGGACCCTCCAATGAGCAGTTCTTC. Protein sequence: CASSEAIGPSNEQFF.

J is TRBJ2-3 and V is TRBV25-1, with D maybe TRBD2 (5 bases). The germline V gene encodes CDR1 MGHDK and CDR2 SYGVNS. The CDR3 is made up of 15 amino acids. The V end was cut by 3 bases, the J end by 5 bases, with 15 bases between. The CDR3 loop is CASSDQDLRGDTQYF. In DNA, the CDR3 is TGTGCCAGCAGTGACCAGGATCTACGGGGAGATACGCAGTATTTT.

The gene calls are TRBV4-1 and TRBJ1-5; D is unresolved. Germline V gene lookup returns CDR1 MGHRA and CDR2 YSYEKL. Trimming shortened V by 1 base and J by 6 bases, and 4 bases separated the two germline ends. This CDR3 has 12 residues. The CDR3 sequence is CASSQGGQPQHF. The CDR3 DNA follows: TGCGCCAGCAGCCAAGGCGGTCAGCCCCAGCATTTT.

The V and J genes are TRBV30 and TRBJ1-2; D uncertain. Per germline, CDR1 GTSNPN and CDR2 SVGIG (reference sequence). CDR3 size: 14 residues. The V gene lost 0 bases and the J gene lost 0 bases, with 8 bases spanning the gap. DNA for the CDR3: TGTGCCTGGAGTGTAGGCCTTCCTAACTATGGCTACACCTTC. As protein: CAWSVGLPNYGYTF.

V is TRBV6-6 and J is TRBJ2-3, with TRBD1 matching 7 bases. The CDR3 extends over 16 amino acids. Trimming at V came to 8 bases and at J to 7 bases, leaving 18 bases not matched to a gene. From germline, CDR1 is MNHNY and CDR2 SVGAGI (reference sequence). CDR3: CASLDRDSHRLNTQYF. The CDR3 DNA is TGTGCCAGCCTAGACCGGGACAGCCATCGTTTAAATACGCAGTATTTT.

The chain links TRBV5-1 to TRBJ2-2; D might be TRBD2 (7 bases). Trimming stripped 4 bases from V and 5 bases from J, with 18 bases between. The CDR3 runs to 16 residues. Germline V gives CDR1 SGHRS, CDR2 YFSETQ. This CDR3 is CASSPTGGRRTGELFF. Here the CDR3 DNA reads TGCGCCAGCAGCCCCACCGGGGGGCGCCGGACCGGGGAGCTGTTTTTT.

V usage is TRBV10-2 and J usage is TRBJ1-1; a possible D gene is TRBD1 (5 bases). The CDR3 length is 11 residues. The V end lost 2 bases, the J end lost 11 bases, and 9 bases lay between the germline ends. Germline V gene lookup returns CDR1 WSHSY and CDR2 SAAADI. CDR3 DNA sequence: TGCGCCAGCAGTGAGGGGGCGACCGCTTTCTTT. Protein: CASSEGATAFF.

The chain employs TRBV5-4 and TRBJ1-3; 7 bases are shared with TRBD1. The CDR3 runs to 14 residues. V shed 4 bases and J 2 bases; nucleotides not matched to a gene: 3. Per germline, CDR1 SGHNT and CDR2 YYREEE (reference sequence). CDR3 in amino acids: CASSLDRAGNTIYF. The DNA for the CDR3 is TGTGCCAGCAGCCTCGACAGGGCTGGAAACACCATATATTTT.

This clone was counted once. The V call is TRBV5-1, the J call TRBJ2-7; 10 bases are a match to TRBD2. Trimming cost V 4 bases and J 1 base; bases outside gene matches: 14. Germline CDR1 is SGHRS and CDR2 is YFSETQ. CDR3 size: 18 residues. As DNA, the CDR3 is TGCGCCAGCAGCGAGGTAGCGGGGGGCCGTTTCGGATCCTACGAGCAGTACTTC. Residues: CASSEVAGGRFGSYEQYF.

The chain employs TRBV7-6 and TRBJ1-2, with unresolved D. This CDR3 contains 14 residues. Germline V gene sequence: CDR1 SGHVS, CDR2 FNYEAQ. V lost 1 base to trimming and J lost 3 bases, with 9 bases between them. The CDR3 sequence is CASSLEPGYYGYTF. CDR3 in DNA: TGTGCCAGCAGCTTAGAGCCGGGGTACTATGGCTACACCTTC. The full variable domain, its missing parts supplied by reference TRBV7-6 and TRBJ1-2, is GAGVSQSPRYKVTKRGQDVALRCDPISGHVSLYWYRQALGQGPEFLTYFNYEAQQDKSGLPNDRFSAERPEGSISTLTIQRTEQRDSAMYRCASSLEPGYYGYTFGSGTRLTVV.

This chain links TRBV2 with TRBJ2-1, with 9 positions matching TRBD2. Germline V gene sequence: CDR1 SNHLY, CDR2 FYNNEI. The V segment lost 8 bases and the J segment 9 bases; nucleotides outside the gene matches: 14. The CDR3 is 15 residues long. CDR3 residues: CASLLAGATDGEQFF. The CDR3 nucleotides read TGTGCCAGCCTTTTAGCGGGGGCCACCGACGGTGAGCAGTTCTTC.

This chain uses TRBV5-6 with TRBJ2-2, with TRBD1 as a possible D gene (6 bases). Germline assignment: CDR1 SGHDT and CDR2 YYEEEE. CDR3 length: 15 residues. The V and J ends lost 0 bases and 5 bases respectively, with 11 bases between them. In DNA, the CDR3 is TGTGCCAGCAGCTTGGTTGACAGGAGAACCGGGGAGCTGTTTTTT. This codes for CASSLVDRRTGELFF.

The V gene is TRBV6-5, the J gene TRBJ2-7, with 7 bases fitting TRBD1. Trimming took 8 bases from V and 7 from J; bases not matched to a gene: 11. Germline values: CDR1 MNHEY, CDR2 SVGAGI. The CDR3 covers 13 residues. The DNA for the CDR3 is TGTGCCAGCCGGGACAGCCTTTCCCGGGAGCAGTACTTC. Protein product: CASRDSLSREQYF.

This clone was seen a handful of times. CDR3 region: CASSIAPLYTTGELFF. CDR3 in DNA: TGTGCCAGTAGTATAGCCCCCTTGTACACGACCGGGGAGCTGTTTTTT. The J gene is TRBJ2-2, the V gene TRBV19; D uncertain. V was trimmed by 1 base and J by 5 bases, leaving 14 bases between them. Germline V lookup: CDR1 LNHDA, CDR2 SQIVND (reference sequence). The CDR3 is 16 residues long.

This sequence joins TRBV5-6 and TRBJ1-1, with D possibly matching TRBD1 (5 bases). The CDR3 consists of 12 residues. Trimming took 2 bases from V and 8 from J, leaving 10 bases between them. Germline-derived CDR1 and CDR2 are SGHDT and YYEEEE. CDR3 sequence (DNA): TGTGCCAGCAGCTTCCGGGGCAGAGAAGCTTTCTTT. This gives the protein CASSFRGREAFF.

The gene calls are TRBV5-1 and TRBJ1-1; maybe TRBD1 (5 bases). V was clipped by 3 bases and J by 3 bases, with 18 bases between them. This CDR3 spans 16 amino acids. The germline V gene has CDR1 SGHRS and CDR2 YFSETQ. The CDR3 protein is CASSSAGRRGDTEAFF. The CDR3 region has the DNA TGCGCCAGCAGCTCGGCGGGCCGTAGAGGGGACACTGAAGCTTTCTTT.

This rearrangement joins TRBV10-3 to TRBJ2-5; D may be TRBD1 (6 bases). Deletions cut 2 bases from V and 4 bases from J, with 11 bases between. Germline V lookup: CDR1 ENHRY, CDR2 SYGVKD. The CDR3 has 14 amino acids. The CDR3 DNA reads TGTGCCATCAGTGAGACAGGGTTAGCAGAGACCCAGTACTTC. Amino acids: CAISETGLAETQYF.

This chain uses TRBV5-1 with TRBJ2-3; 9 nucleotides agree with TRBD2. CDR3 length: 14 amino acids. Per germline, CDR1 SGHRS and CDR2 YFSETQ. V gave up 5 bases and J gave up 0 bases; unmatched junction bases: 1. The CDR3 loop is CASSLAGSTDTQYF. In DNA, the CDR3 is TGCGCCAGCAGTCTAGCGGGAAGCACAGATACGCAGTATTTT.